This entry concerns a single TCR beta chain. The entry originates in a study of blood T cell repertoires in COVID-19. The wider study: Some COVID-19 samples were acute and others convalescent; all came from the United States, Italy and Spain. The analysed material was cDNA or gDNA that came from T cells, B-cell-depleted T cells, or PBMCs.

The CDR3 extends over 14 amino acids. V lost 7 bases to trimming and J lost 5 bases, with 12 bases between them. In germline, CDR1 is MNHEY, CDR2 SVGAGI. This table comes from immunoSEQ multiplex PCR, and its TCRdb copy is limited to in-frame clones, with some not included. The sample has fewer than 350,000 clones, roughly 91% seen once. Which cohort a participant joined came from the clinical history participants gave. This TCR was sampled from a woman between 40 and 50 years old with acute COVID-19. The chain carries TRBV6-5 and TRBJ1-6; D is undetermined. Sequencing was carried out using PBMCs or T cells enriched from blood (not recorded which). This CDR3 reads CASKSAGDNSPLHF. Written as DNA, the CDR3 is TGTGCCAGCAAGTCGGCAGGTGATAATTCACCCCTCCACTTT.